The 8 T cell receptor beta chains listed next were all sequenced from one sample in a study of cytomegalovirus exposure and HLA in healthy donors. PCR involved 60 Vbeta and 13 Jbeta primers. Method: immunoSEQ multiplex PCR; TCRdb's copy keeps in-frame clones and lacks some. Among 120,000 or so clones listed, roughly 66% were seen once. Sample: PBMCs. These receptors all come from a man younger than 30 in good health and CMV-seronegative.

The genes are TRBV4-1 and TRBJ2-7; D gene ambiguous. This CDR3 contains 13 residues. The germline V and J ends were trimmed by 4 bases and 3 bases, with 10 bases remaining between them. CDR1 and CDR2 from the germline V gene are MGHRA and YSYEKL. The CDR3 DNA sequence: TGCGCCAGCAGCCCACCAACCGGCTACGAGCAGTACTTC. It codes for CASSPPTGYEQYF.

J is TRBJ2-1 and V is TRBV13, with 12 bases lining up with TRBD1. With V trimmed by 6 bases and J by 6 bases, 6 bases remained unmatched. In germline, CDR1 is PRHDT, CDR2 FYEKMQ (reference sequence). The CDR3 has 15 amino acids. CDR3 sequence reads: CASRVRDRGLNEQFF. The CDR3 DNA reads as TGTGCCAGCAGGGTCCGGGACAGGGGGCTCAATGAGCAGTTCTTC.

The V and J genes are TRBV10-3 and TRBJ2-7; D call uncertain. Trimming took off 0 bases at V and 7 bases at J, with 4 bases between the two ends. The CDR3 contains 11 residues. Per the germline V gene, CDR1 is ENHRY and CDR2 is SYGVKD. The CDR3 is CAISESREQYF. CDR3 nucleotide sequence: TGTGCCATCAGTGAGTCGAGAGAGCAGTACTTC.

This chain joins TRBV28 and TRBJ2-7; 8 bases map to TRBD1. Germline V CDR1 and CDR2: MDHEN, SYDVKM. The trim removed 8 bases at V and 3 bases at J, leaving 12 bases unmatched. The CDR3 has 15 amino acids. The CDR3 region is CASDNLGQGGYEQYF. Here the CDR3 DNA reads TGTGCCAGCGACAACCTCGGACAGGGAGGCTACGAGCAGTACTTC.

This clone occurred a few times. The V gene is TRBV19, the J gene TRBJ2-2, with D possibly being TRBD1 (5 bases). The germline V gene encodes CDR1 LNHDA and CDR2 SQIVND (reference sequence). Trimming removed 1 base from V and 6 bases from J, with 15 bases in between. This CDR3 spans 16 amino acids. The chain's CDR3 is CASSIATGTSAGELFF. The CDR3 bases are TGTGCCAGTAGTATAGCAACAGGCACCTCCGCCGGGGAGCTGTTTTTT.

The V gene is TRBV7-9, the J gene TRBJ2-7, with TRBD2 matching over 9 bases. This CDR3 has 16 amino acids. The ends lost 7 bases at V and 0 bases at J; junction bases unmatched: 10. Germline V lookup: CDR1 SEHNR, CDR2 FQNEAQ (reference sequence). CDR3 nucleotide sequence: TGTGCCAGCACCATTCGGCGGGAGGGCCTCTCCTACGAGCAGTACTTC. It translates to CASTIRREGLSYEQYF.

V is TRBV6-5 and J is TRBJ1-4, with TRBD1 as a possible D gene (5 bases). The CDR3 is made up of 14 amino acids. Germline CDR1 MNHEY, CDR2 SVGAGI. V was pared by 6 bases and J by 11 bases, with 19 bases between. In nucleotides, the CDR3 is TGTGCCAGCAGCTTTACAAGGGGCGGCGTGAAACTGTTTTTT. As protein: CASSFTRGGVKLFF.

The J gene is TRBJ1-1, the V gene TRBV28; the D gene is possibly TRBD1 (5 bases). V was cut by 6 bases and J by 4 bases, with 12 bases left in between. The CDR3 extends over 13 amino acids. Germline V CDR1 and CDR2: MDHEN, SYDVKM. CDR3 DNA: TGTGCCAGCAGGGGGGGGGTGGGCACTGAAGCTTTCTTT. Protein product: CASRGGVGTEAFF.